The T cell receptor beta chain under discussion was sequenced for a study of regulatory T cells in long-lasting Graves disease. The wider study: Antithyroid drug exposure in newly diagnosed Graves' patients had lasted under 3 months.

The CDR3 spans 13 residues. The germline V gene has CDR1 DFQATT and CDR2 SNEGSKA (reference sequence). V was trimmed by 5 bases and J by 1 base, leaving 10 bases between them. Arm-PCR of CDR3 regions with iRepertoire HTBI primers generated TCR beta libraries. TCRdb itself ran the multiplex PCR reads through MiXCR, one entry per CDR3 protein. The data contain over 350,000 distinct CDR3 sequences, about 14% of them seen just once; the ten biggest clones take up under 20%. This clonotype appeared many times. As yet, its antigen is unknown. The study, taken as a whole, reports: Whereas more than 950 public clonotypes were shared by new patients, persistent patients shared more, at a few thousand.

Time point: newly diagnosed GD, antithyroid drugs for less than 3 months. Making the TCR library involved RNA that had been extracted from PBMCs. The same data also went into a second study, on T cells in Graves' hyperthyroidism and ophthalmopathy. From that report: Hyperthyroidism in the patients, aged 18 to 65, was newly diagnosed and under 2 months in duration. RT-PCR in the first round (using the HTBI primer set) targeted the TCR CDR3.

The rearrangement uses TRBV20-1 and TRBJ2-3, with D tentatively TRBD2 (6 bases). The sample was peripheral blood mononuclear cells (PBMCs), taken at new diagnosis, from a patient treated with antithyroid drugs. This TCR was recovered from a woman aged 45-65 years with Graves disease. The CDR3 coding sequence is TGCAGTGCTTCGGCTAGCGGCACAGATACGCAGTATTTT. It translates to CSASASGTDTQYF.